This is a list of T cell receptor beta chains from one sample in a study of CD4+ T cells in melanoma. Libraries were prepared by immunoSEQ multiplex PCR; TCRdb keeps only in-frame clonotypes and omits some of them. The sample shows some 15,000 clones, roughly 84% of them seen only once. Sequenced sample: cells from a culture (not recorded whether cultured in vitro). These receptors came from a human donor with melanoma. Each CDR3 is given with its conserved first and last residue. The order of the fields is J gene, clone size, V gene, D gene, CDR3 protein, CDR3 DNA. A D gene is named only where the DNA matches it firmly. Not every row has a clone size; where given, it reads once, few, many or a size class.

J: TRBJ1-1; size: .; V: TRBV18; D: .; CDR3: CASSPRRGAGEAEAFF; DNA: TGTGCCAGCTCACCCCGGAGGGGTGCAGGGGAGGCTGAAGCTTTCTTT
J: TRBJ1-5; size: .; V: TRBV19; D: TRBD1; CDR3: CASSTPPDRANQPQHF; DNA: TGTGCCAGTAGTACCCCGCCGGACAGGGCAAATCAGCCCCAGCATTTT
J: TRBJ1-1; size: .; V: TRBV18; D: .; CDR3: CASSTNTEAFF; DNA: TGTGCCAGCTCAACGAACACTGAAGCTTTCTTT
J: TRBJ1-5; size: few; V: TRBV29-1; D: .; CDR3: CSVGQGLDQPQHF; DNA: TGCAGCGTTGGGCAGGGGCTCGATCAGCCCCAGCATTTT
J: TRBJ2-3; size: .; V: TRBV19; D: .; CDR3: CASSGGTKGFRTDTQYF; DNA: TGTGCCAGTAGTGGAGGGACGAAGGGGTTTCGGACAGATACGCAGTATTTT
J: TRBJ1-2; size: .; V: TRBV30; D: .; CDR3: CAWTGFLDRATF; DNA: TGTGCCTGGACGGGCTTCCTGGACCGTGCCACCTTC
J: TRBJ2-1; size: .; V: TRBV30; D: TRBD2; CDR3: CAWSGRLAGAAEQFF; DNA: TGTGCCTGGAGTGGTCGACTAGCGGGGGCCGCTGAGCAGTTCTTC
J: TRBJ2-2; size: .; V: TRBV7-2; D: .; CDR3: CASSPTNTGELFF; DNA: TGTGCCAGCAGCCCAACGAACACCGGGGAGCTGTTTTTT
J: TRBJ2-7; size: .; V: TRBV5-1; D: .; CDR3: CASSKDTTSYEQYF; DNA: TGCGCCAGCAGCAAAGACACCACCTCCTACGAGCAGTACTTC
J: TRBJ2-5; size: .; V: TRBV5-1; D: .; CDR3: CASSLRSAQETQYF; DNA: TGCGCCAGCAGCTTGCGCAGCGCACAAGAGACCCAGTACTTC
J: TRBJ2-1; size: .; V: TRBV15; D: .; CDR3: CATSRSWASPSYNEQFF; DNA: TGTGCCACCAGTCGCTCTTGGGCTAGCCCCTCCTACAATGAGCAGTTCTTC
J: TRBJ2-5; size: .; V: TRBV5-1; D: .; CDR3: CASSLGLDSSEETQYF; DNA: TGCGCCAGCAGCTTGGGACTAGACAGTTCGGAGGAGACCCAGTACTTC
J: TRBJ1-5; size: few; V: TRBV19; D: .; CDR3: CASSIKETLSRHF; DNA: TGTGCCAGTAGTATTAAAGAAACCTTATCTCGGCATTTT
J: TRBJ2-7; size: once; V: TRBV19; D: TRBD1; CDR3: CASSSRDRLRYEQYF; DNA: TGTGCCAGTAGTTCCCGGGACAGGTTGAGGTACGAGCAGTACTTC
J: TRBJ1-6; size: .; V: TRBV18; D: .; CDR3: CASSPEQQVRDLHF; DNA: TGTGCCAGCTCACCGGAACAGCAGGTCAGAGACCTCCACTTT
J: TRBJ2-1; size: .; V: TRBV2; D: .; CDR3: CASSNSVGYNEQFF; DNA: TGTGCCAGCAGTAACTCGGTGGGCTACAATGAGCAGTTCTTC
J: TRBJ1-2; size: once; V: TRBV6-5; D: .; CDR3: CASSRDGPNYGYTF; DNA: TGTGCCAGTTCAAGAGACGGACCAAACTATGGCTACACCTTC
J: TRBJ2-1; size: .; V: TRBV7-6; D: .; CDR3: CASSLSGGSYNEQFF; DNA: TGTGCCAGCAGCCTCAGTGGGGGCTCCTACAATGAGCAGTTCTTC
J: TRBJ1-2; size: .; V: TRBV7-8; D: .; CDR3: CASSSGDGYGYTF; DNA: TGTGCCAGCAGCTCAGGAGATGGATATGGCTACACCTTC
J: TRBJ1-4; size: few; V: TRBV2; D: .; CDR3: CASNGQTKLFF; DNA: TGTGCCAGCAACGGACAGACAAAACTGTTTTTT
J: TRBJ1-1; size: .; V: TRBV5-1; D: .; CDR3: CASSLRGTNTEAFF; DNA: TGCGCCAGCAGCTTACGGGGCACGAACACTGAAGCTTTCTTT
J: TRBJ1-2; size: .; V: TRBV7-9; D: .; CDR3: CASRGLDYGYTF; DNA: TGTGCCAGCAGGGGGCTGGACTATGGCTACACCTTC
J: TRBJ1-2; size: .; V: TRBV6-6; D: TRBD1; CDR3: CASSSQGGIDGYTF; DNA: TGTGCCAGCAGTTCACAGGGGGGCATAGATGGCTACACCTTC
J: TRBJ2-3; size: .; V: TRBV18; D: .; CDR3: CASSPSTDTQYF; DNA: TGTGCCAGCTCACCCTCAACAGATACGCAGTATTTT
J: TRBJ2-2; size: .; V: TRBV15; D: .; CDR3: CATSRDRVGEKLFF; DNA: TGTGCCACCAGCAGAGATCGGGTCGGCGAGAAGCTGTTTTTT
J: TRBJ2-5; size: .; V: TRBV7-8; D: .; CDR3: CASSLTLGETQYF; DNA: TGTGCCAGCAGCCTGACTCTTGGGGAAACCCAGTACTTC
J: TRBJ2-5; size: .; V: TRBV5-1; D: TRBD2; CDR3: CASCRSSGGPTETQYF; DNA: TGCGCCAGCTGTAGGTCTAGCGGGGGCCCTACCGAGACCCAGTACTTC
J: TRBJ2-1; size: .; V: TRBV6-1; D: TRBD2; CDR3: CASSEPASGGQRQFF; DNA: TGTGCCAGCAGTGAACCTGCTAGCGGGGGCCAACGGCAGTTCTTC